The clone carrying this TCR beta chain was counted many times. Its antigen is undetermined. RNA and DNA were co-extracted from about 20-30 mg of unsorted bulk tissue. Tumor samples were assessed, and every one had over 75% viable tumor cells. These data come from a study of tumor-infiltrating lymphocytes in primary liver carcinoma. This CDR3 spans 10 amino acids. Trimming took 3 bases from V and 12 from J, leaving 7 bases between them. Germline V gene lookup returns CDR1 MNHEY and CDR2 SVGEGT. Total RNA (around 0.45 ug) served as template for TCR beta cDNA synthesis primed by a constant-region primer. Libraries for TCR beta were built through three nested multiplex PCR rounds, which together made up a slightly modified ARM-PCR procedure. The opening two PCR rounds, nine to eleven cycles each, paired TRBV1-TRBV30 forward primers with a C-beta reverse primer. TCRdb re-called the multiplex PCR reads through MiXCR, storing one row per CDR3 protein. Of tens of thousands of distinct CDR3 sequences in the sample, about two thirds were seen once.

Study-level points and caveats: Against blood, tumors held a significantly higher top-250-clone fraction (p = 0.039).

The chain couples TRBV6-2 or TRBV6-3 to TRBJ2-3; D is unresolved. The source is a man aged 40-50 years with primary liver carcinoma and hepatitis B virus infection. The sample comprised liver tumor tissue from sampling region 2. Subset: tumor region T2, inferior pole. The DNA for the CDR3 is TGTGCCAGCAGTTATTACCATCAGTATTTT. It translates to CASSYYHQYF.